Listed below are T cell receptor beta chains from one sample, sequenced in a study of CD4+ T cells in melanoma. TCRdb's copy holds only in-frame clones and misses some; the assay was immunoSEQ multiplex PCR. The data hold approximately 16,000 clones, with 60% to 80% observed a single time. Sequenced input: cells from a culture (not recorded whether cultured in vitro). All receptors derive from a human donor with melanoma. The CDR3 runs from the conserved cysteine through the conserved F or W. A D gene is named only where the DNA matches it firmly. For some rows the clone size is stated as once, few or many, or as a class when expanded; others skip it.

v_call	d_call	j_call	clone_size	cdr3_aa	cdr3_nt
TRBV11-2	TRBD1	TRBJ1-2	NA	CASRPTGQGSYGYTF	TGTGCCAGCAGACCTACAGGACAGGGAAGCTATGGCTACACCTTC
TRBV7-9	TRBD2	TRBJ2-7	NA	CASSLSGGIGTYEQYF	TGTGCCAGCAGCCTTTCGGGAGGGATTGGAACCTACGAGCAGTACTTC
TRBV7-6	NA	TRBJ2-7	NA	CASSLVGAPDYEQYF	TGTGCCAGCAGCTTAGTGGGGGCCCCCGACTACGAGCAGTACTTC
TRBV30	NA	TRBJ2-6	NA	CAWSSQGANVLTF	TGTGCCTGGAGTAGTCAGGGGGCCAACGTCCTGACTTTC
TRBV7-8	TRBD1	TRBJ2-3	NA	CASHRTGGNTDTQYF	TGTGCCAGCCATAGGACAGGGGGCAACACAGATACGCAGTATTTT
TRBV5-1	NA	TRBJ1-6	NA	CASKVGDNSPLHF	TGCGCCAGCAAAGTTGGGGACAATTCACCCCTCCACTTT
TRBV30	TRBD1	TRBJ1-3	NA	CAWSVGTGLYSGNTIYF	TGTGCCTGGAGCGTCGGGACAGGCCTATACTCTGGAAACACCATATATTTT
TRBV19	NA	TRBJ2-6	NA	CASSIRTGANVLTF	TGTGCCAGTAGTATAAGGACTGGGGCCAACGTCCTGACTTTC
TRBV5-6	TRBD1	TRBJ2-2	NA	CASSRLTYRGRGTGELFF	TGTGCCAGCAGCCGACTAACCTACAGGGGGCGTGGCACCGGGGAGCTGTTTTTT
TRBV5-1	TRBD2	TRBJ2-3	few	CASSLGTSWATDTQYF	TGCGCCAGCAGCTTGGGGACTAGCTGGGCCACAGATACGCAGTATTTT
TRBV6-4	TRBD1	TRBJ2-5	NA	CASSPDRGSETQYF	TGTGCCAGCAGTCCTGACAGGGGATCGGAGACCCAGTACTTC